These 2 T cell receptor beta chains came from one sample sequenced in a study of blood T cell repertoires in COVID-19 (dated by TCRdb to about 2020). The library came from the immunoSEQ multiplex PCR assay. This is the immuneACCESS table as TCRdb keeps it, with only in-frame sequences that have V and J called. A part of the clones is gone; compared with another copy, unresolved V genes explain less than half, and the rest is unexplained. In this sample the table shows about 26,000 clones, 65% to 85% of which occur a single time. The biggest ten clones account for less than 65% of the sample. The sample consisted of peripheral blood. Every receptor here comes from a man aged 50 to 60 with active or convalescent COVID-19.

This chain uses TRBV7-2 with TRBJ1-4, with D uncertain. Germline loops: CDR1 SGHTA, CDR2 FQGNSA. The length of the CDR3 is 15 residues. V was shortened by 2 bases and J by 5 bases, with 12 bases between the two germline ends. CDR3 DNA: TGTGCCAGCAGCTTATCGGGTCCCGGAAATGAAAAACTGTTTTTT. Protein sequence: CASSLSGPGNEKLFF.

The rearrangement joins TRBV13 to TRBJ2-1; D is possibly TRBD1 (5 bases). The germline CDR1 and CDR2 sequences are PRHDT and FYEKMQ (reference sequence). Trimming cost V 0 bases and J 10 bases, with 10 bases left between them. The CDR3 spans 13 residues. Written as DNA, the CDR3 is TGTGCCAGCAGCTTAGGCCTCTCAGGGGAGCAGTTCTTC. Protein: CASSLGLSGEQFF.